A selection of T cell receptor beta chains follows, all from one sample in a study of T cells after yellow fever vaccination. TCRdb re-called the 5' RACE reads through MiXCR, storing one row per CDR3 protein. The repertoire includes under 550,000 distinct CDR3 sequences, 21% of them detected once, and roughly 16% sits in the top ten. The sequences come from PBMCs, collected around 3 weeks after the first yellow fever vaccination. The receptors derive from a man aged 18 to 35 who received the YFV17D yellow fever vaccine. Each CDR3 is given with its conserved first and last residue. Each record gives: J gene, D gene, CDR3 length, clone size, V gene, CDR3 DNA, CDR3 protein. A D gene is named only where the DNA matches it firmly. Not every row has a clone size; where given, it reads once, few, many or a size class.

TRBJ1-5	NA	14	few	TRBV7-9	TGTGCCAGCAGCTCATTCGATAGCAATCAGCCCCAGCATTTT	CASSSFDSNQPQHF
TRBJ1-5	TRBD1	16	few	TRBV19	TGTGCCAGTATGCCCATGGGGCAGGGGGCTTTTCAGCCCCAGCATTTT	CASMPMGQGAFQPQHF
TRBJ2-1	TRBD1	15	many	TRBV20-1	TGCAGTGCTCCACTCCGGGACAGGGGGAACAATGAGCAGTTCTTC	CSAPLRDRGNNEQFF
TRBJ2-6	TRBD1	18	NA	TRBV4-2	TGTGCCAGCAGCCAAATACCGGGACAGGGTTCTGGGGCCAACGTCCTGACTTTC	CASSQIPGQGSGANVLTF
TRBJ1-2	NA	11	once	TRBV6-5	TGTGCCAGCATTCCGGGGTGGGGCTACACCTTC	CASIPGWGYTF
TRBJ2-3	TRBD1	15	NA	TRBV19	TGTGCCAGTACCCCAGGGGGAGACCTCACAGATACGCAGTATTTT	CASTPGGDLTDTQYF
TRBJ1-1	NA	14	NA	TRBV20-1	TGCAGTGCTAGGGTTGGGTTGGTGAACACTGAAGCTTTCTTT	CSARVGLVNTEAFF
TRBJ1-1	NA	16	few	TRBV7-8	TGTGCCAGCAGCTTAGAACGGGGGCGCTCCTACGCTGAAGCTTTCTTT	CASSLERGRSYAEAFF
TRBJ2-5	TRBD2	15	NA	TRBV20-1	TGCAGTGCCGCCAGGACTAGCGGGGGTAGGGAGACCCAGTACTTC	CSAARTSGGRETQYF
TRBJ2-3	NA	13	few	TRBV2	TGTGCCACCTTTACGACTAGCACAGATACGCAGTATTTT	CATFTTSTDTQYF
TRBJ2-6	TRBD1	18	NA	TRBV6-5	TGTGCCAGCAGTTACGGGACAGGGGAGAGCTCTGGGGCCAACGTCCTGACTTTC	CASSYGTGESSGANVLTF
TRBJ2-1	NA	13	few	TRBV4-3	TGCGCCAGCAGCACCGGGCCTAGGGATGAGCAGTTCTTC	CASSTGPRDEQFF
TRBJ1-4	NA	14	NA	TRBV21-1	TGTGCCAGCAGCAAAGCGGAACATTTTAAAAAACTGTTTTTT	CASSKAEHFKKLFF
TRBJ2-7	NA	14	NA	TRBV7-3	TGTGCCAGCAGCCCCGGGGGGCAGTCCTACGAGCAGTACTTC	CASSPGGQSYEQYF
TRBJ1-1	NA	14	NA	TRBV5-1	TGCGCCAGCAGCTCTGGGATGCAGGGGACTGAAGCTTTCTTT	CASSSGMQGTEAFF
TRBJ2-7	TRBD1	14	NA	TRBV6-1	TGTGCCAGCAATAACAGGGGACAATCCTACGAGCAGTACTTC	CASNNRGQSYEQYF
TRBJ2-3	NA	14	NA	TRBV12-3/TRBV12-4	TGTGCCAGCAGGGGGGGTGTGAACACAGATACGCAGTATTTT	CASRGGVNTDTQYF
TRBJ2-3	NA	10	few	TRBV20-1	TGCAGTGCTAGTGGCCGGTCGGTCTACTTT	CSASGRSVYF
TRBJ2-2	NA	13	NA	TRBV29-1	TGCAGCGCTGGACGGCAGAACACCGGGGAGCTGTTTTTT	CSAGRQNTGELFF
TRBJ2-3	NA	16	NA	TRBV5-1	TGCGCCAGCAGCCCAAACCCAGGGTCGGGCACAGATACGCAGTATTTT	CASSPNPGSGTDTQYF
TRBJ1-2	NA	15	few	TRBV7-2	TGTGCCAGCAGCTTAGCGGACCCCACGAACTATGGCTACACCTTC	CASSLADPTNYGYTF
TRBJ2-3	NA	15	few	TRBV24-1	TGTGCCACCAGTGACGCGAGCGGACCCGCGGATACGCAGTATTTT	CATSDASGPADTQYF
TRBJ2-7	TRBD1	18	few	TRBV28	TGTGCCAGCAGTTTTGTCCGGACAGGGGATTATCCATCCTACGAGCAGTACTTC	CASSFVRTGDYPSYEQYF
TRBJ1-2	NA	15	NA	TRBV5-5	TGTGCCAGCAGCCCTTGGACCGCAGGAGGAAATGGCTACACCTTC	CASSPWTAGGNGYTF
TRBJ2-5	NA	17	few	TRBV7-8	TGTGCCAGCAGCTTCTATACGTCGTGGGATTTCGGGGAGACCCAGTACTTC	CASSFYTSWDFGETQYF
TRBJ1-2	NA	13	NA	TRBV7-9	TGTGCCAGCAGCCCGCCGAGGGAGTATGGCTACACCTTC	CASSPPREYGYTF
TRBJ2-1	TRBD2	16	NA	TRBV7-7	TGTGCTAGCAGCTTAGGCGGGGGGGAGACCTACAATGAGCAGTTCTTC	CASSLGGGETYNEQFF
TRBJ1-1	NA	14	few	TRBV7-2	TGTGCCAGCAGCCTCTGGTCGCCCAGAGATAGAGCTTTCTTT	CASSLWSPRDRAFF
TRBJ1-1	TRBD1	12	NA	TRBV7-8	TGTGCCACGGCGGACAGGGATACTGAAGCTTTCTTT	CATADRDTEAFF
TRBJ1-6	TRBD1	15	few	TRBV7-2	TGTGCCAGCAGCCAGACAGGGTTCTATAATTCACCCCTCCACTTT	CASSQTGFYNSPLHF
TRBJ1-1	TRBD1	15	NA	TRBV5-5	TGTGCCAGCAGCCCTCGGGACAGTTCTTGGGTCAAAGCTTTCTTT	CASSPRDSSWVKAFF
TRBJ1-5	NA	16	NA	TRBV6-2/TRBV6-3	TGTGCCAGCAGTCCCTCACGGGCAGCCGGCAATCAGCCCCAGCATTTT	CASSPSRAAGNQPQHF
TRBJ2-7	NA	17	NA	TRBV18	TGTGCCAGCTCACCACCGAGTTCGAGGGGCCACTCCTACGAGCAGTACTTC	CASSPPSSRGHSYEQYF
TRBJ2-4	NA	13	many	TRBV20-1	TGCAGTGCTAGAGATCTGCCGCGAAACATTCAGTACTTC	CSARDLPRNIQYF
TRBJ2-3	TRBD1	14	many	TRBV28	TGTGCCAGCAGTTTAAAGGCAGGGGGAGATACGCAGTATTTT	CASSLKAGGDTQYF
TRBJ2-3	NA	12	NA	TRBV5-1	TGCGCCAGTGGATCCAGGGGAGATACGCAGTATTTT	CASGSRGDTQYF
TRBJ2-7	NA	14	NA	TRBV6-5	TGTGCCAGCAGTTACTCGAGAAACCGATACGAGCAGTACTTC	CASSYSRNRYEQYF
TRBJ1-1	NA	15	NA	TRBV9	TGTGCCAGCAGCGTAGGAGCAGGGGAGAACACTGAAGCTTTCTTT	CASSVGAGENTEAFF
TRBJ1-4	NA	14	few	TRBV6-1	TGTGCCAGCAGCCGCCACAGGGATAATGAAAAACTGTTTTTT	CASSRHRDNEKLFF
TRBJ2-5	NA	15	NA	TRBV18	TGTGCCAGCTCACCAGGGTCTTTTGAACAAGAGACCCAGTACTTC	CASSPGSFEQETQYF
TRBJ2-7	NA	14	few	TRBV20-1	TGCAGTGCTTGGAAAGGGGGGGCGTTCGACGAGCAGTACTTC	CSAWKGGAFDEQYF
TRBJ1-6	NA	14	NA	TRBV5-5	TGTGCCAGCAGCTTAGCACAGGGTGATTCACCCCTCCACTTT	CASSLAQGDSPLHF